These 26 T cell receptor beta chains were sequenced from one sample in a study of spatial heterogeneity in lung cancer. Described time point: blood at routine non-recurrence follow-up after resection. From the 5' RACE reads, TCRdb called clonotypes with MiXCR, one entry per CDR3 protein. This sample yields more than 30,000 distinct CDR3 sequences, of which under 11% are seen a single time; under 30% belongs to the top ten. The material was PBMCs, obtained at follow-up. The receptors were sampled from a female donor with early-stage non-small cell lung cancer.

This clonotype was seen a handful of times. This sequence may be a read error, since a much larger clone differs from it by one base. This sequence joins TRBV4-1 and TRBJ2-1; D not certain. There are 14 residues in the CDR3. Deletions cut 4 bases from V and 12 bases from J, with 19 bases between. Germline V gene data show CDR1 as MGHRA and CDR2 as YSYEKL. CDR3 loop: CASSPLDGPRVQFF. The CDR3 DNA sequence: TGCGCCAGCAGCCCGCTAGACGGACCTAGGGTGCAGTTCTTC.

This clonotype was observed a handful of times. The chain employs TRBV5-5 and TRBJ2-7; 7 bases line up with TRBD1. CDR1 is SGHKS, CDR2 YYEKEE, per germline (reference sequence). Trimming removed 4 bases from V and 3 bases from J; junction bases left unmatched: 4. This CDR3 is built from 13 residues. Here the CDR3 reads CASSADRFYEQYF. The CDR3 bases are TGTGCCAGCAGCGCGGACAGGTTCTACGAGCAGTACTTC.

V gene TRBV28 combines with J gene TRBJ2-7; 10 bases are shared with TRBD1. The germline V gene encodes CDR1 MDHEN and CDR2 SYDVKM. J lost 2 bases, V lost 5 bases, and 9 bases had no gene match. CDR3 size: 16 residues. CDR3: CASSQSGTGVAYEQYF. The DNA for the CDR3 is TGTGCCAGCAGTCAATCCGGGACAGGGGTCGCCTACGAGCAGTACTTC.

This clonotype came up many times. Here the CDR3 DNA reads TGTGCCAGCAGCCAAGTTGGTGGCAGGGGAGTAACCGGGGAGCTGTTTTTT. Protein: CASSQVGGRGVTGELFF. The gene calls are TRBV3-1 and TRBJ2-2; possible D gene TRBD1, 6 bases. This CDR3 spans 17 amino acids. The V gene's germline CDR1 is LGHDT and CDR2 YNNKEL (reference sequence). Trimming took off 1 base at V and 5 bases at J, with 17 bases between the two ends.

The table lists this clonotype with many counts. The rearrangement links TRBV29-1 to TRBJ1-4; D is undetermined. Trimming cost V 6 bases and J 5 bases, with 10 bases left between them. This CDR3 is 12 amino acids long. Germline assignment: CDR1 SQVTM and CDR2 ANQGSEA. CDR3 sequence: CSVSDRNEKLFF. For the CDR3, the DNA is TGCAGCGTCTCGGACCGGAATGAAAAACTGTTTTTT. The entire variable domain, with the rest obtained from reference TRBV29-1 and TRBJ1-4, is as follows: SAVISQKPSRDICQRGTSLTIQCQVDSQVTMMFWYRQQPGQSLTLIATANQGSEATYESGFVIDKFPISRPNLTFSTLTVSNMSPEDSSIYLCSVSDRNEKLFFGSGTQLSVL.

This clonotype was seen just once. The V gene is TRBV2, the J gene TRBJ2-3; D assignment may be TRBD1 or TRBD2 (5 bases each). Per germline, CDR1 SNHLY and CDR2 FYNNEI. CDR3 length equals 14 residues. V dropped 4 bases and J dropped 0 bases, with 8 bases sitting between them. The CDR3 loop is CASSAEGSTDTQYF. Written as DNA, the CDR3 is TGTGCCAGCAGTGCCGAGGGGAGCACAGATACGCAGTATTTT.

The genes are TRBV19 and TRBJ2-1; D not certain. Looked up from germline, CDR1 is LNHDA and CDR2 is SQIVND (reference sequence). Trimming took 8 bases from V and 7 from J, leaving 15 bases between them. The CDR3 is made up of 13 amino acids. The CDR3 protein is CASAPGPPNEQFF. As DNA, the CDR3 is TGTGCCAGTGCCCCGGGTCCCCCGAATGAGCAGTTCTTC.

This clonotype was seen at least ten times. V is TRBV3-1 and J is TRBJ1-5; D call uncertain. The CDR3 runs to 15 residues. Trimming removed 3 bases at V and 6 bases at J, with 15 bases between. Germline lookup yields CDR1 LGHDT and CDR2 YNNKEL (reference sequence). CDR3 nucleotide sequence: TGTGCCAGCAGCCAGGCCCCTCTTTTGGGTCAGCCCCAGCATTTT. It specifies CASSQAPLLGQPQHF.

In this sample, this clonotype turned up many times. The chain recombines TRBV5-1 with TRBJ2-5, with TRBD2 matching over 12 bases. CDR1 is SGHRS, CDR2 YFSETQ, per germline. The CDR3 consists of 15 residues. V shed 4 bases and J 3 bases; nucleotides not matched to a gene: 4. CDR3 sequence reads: CASSTSGGPEETQYF. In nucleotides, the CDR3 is TGCGCCAGCAGCACTAGCGGGGGGCCGGAAGAGACCCAGTACTTC.

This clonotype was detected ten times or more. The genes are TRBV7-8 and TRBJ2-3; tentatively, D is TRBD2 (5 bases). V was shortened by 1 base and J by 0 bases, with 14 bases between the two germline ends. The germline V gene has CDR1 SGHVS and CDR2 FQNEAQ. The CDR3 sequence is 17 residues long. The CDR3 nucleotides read TGTGCCAGCAGCTTAGATGGACTTGCCTCTAGCACAGATACGCAGTATTTT. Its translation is CASSLDGLASSTDTQYF.

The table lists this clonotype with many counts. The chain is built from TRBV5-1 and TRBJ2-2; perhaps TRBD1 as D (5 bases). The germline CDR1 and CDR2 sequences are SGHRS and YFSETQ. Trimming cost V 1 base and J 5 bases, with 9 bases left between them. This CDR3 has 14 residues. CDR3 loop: CASSLQGRTGELFF. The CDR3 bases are TGCGCCAGCAGCTTGCAGGGAAGAACCGGGGAGCTGTTTTTT.

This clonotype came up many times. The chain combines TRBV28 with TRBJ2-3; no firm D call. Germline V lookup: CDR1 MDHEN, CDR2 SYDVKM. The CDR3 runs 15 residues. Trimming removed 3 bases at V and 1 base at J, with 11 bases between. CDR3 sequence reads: CASSFQASGTDTQYF. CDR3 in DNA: TGTGCCAGCAGTTTCCAGGCCTCGGGCACAGATACGCAGTATTTT.

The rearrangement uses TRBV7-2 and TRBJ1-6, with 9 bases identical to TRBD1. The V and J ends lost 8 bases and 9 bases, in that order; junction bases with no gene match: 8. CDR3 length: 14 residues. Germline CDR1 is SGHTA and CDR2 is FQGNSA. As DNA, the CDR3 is TGTGCCAGCTCCAACCGGGACAGGGTTTCACCCCTCCACTTT. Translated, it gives CASSNRDRVSPLHF.

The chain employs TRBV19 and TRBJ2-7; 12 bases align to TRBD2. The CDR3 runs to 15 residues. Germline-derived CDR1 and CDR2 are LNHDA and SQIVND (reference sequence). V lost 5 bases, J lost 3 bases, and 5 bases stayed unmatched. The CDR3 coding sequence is TGTGCCAGTAGTTTCGGACTAGCGGGGAGCTACGAGCAGTACTTC. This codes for CASSFGLAGSYEQYF. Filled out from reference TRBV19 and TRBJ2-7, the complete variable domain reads DGGITQSPKYLFRKEGQNVTLSCEQNLNHDAMYWYRQDPGQGLRLIYYSQIVNDFQKGDIAEGYSVSREKKESFPLTVTSAQKNPTAFYLCASSFGLAGSYEQYFGPGTRLTVT.

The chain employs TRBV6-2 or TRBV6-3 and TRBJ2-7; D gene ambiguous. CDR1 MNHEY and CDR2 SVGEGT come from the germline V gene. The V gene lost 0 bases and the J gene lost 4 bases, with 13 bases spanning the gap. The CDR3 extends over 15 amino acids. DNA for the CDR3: TGTGCCAGCAGTTACTCTGGGCAACTCCAATACGAGCAGTACTTC. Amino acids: CASSYSGQLQYEQYF.

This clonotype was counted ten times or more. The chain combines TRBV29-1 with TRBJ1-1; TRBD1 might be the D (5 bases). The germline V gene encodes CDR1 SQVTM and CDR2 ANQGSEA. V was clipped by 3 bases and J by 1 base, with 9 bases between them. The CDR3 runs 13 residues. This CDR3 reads CSVDGGGNTEAFF. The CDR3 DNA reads TGCAGCGTTGACGGGGGAGGGAACACTGAAGCTTTCTTT.

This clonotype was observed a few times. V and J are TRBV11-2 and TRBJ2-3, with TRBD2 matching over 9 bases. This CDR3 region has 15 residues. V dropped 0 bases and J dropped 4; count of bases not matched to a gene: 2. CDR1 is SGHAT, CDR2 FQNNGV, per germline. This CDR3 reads CASSLDGGGADTQYF. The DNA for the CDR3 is TGTGCCAGCAGCTTAGACGGCGGGGGGGCAGATACGCAGTATTTT.

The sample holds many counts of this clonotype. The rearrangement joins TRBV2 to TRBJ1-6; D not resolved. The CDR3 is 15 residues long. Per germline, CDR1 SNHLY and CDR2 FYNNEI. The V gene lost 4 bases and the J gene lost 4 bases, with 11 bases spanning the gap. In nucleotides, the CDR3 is TGTGCCAGCAGTGCCCAGGTACCTTATAATTCACCCCTCCACTTT. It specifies CASSAQVPYNSPLHF.

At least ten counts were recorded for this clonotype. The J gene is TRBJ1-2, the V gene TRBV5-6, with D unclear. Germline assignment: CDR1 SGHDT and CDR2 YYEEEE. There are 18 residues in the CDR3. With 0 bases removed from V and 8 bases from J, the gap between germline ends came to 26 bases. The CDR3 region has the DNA TGTGCCAGCAGCTTGGTAGTCTCCGATCTTACAGATGTTTTCGGCTACACCTTC. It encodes CASSLVVSDLTDVFGYTF.

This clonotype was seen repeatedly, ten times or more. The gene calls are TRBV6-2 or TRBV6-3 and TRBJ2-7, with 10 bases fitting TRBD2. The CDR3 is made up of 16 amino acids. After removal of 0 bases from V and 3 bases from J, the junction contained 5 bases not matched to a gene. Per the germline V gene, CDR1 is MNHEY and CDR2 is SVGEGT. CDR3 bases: TGTGCCAGCAGTTACTCTCGGCTAGCGGGGGACTACGAGCAGTACTTC. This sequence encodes CASSYSRLAGDYEQYF.

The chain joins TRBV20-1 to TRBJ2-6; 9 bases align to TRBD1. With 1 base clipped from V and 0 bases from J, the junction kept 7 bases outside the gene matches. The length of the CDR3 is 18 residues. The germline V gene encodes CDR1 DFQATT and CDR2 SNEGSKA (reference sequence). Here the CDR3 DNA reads TGCAGTGCTAGAGGAACCGGGACAGGGTCCTCTGGGGCCAACGTCCTGACTTTC. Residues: CSARGTGTGSSGANVLTF.

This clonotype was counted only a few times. CDR3: CASSPLQQALNTEAFF. CDR3 sequence (DNA): TGTGCCAGCAGCCCCTTACAACAGGCTCTGAACACTGAAGCTTTCTTT. The gene calls are TRBV3-1 and TRBJ1-1, with D perhaps TRBD1 (5 bases). This CDR3 comprises 16 residues. Trimming left V 4 bases short and J 0 bases short, with 15 bases between. Germline V CDR1 and CDR2: LGHDT, YNNKEL (reference sequence).

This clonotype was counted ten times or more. The CDR3 loop is CASSSLSGGNEKLFF. The CDR3 DNA reads as TGTGCCAGCAGCTCCTTATCAGGGGGAAATGAAAAACTGTTTTTT. This rearrangement joins TRBV7-2 to TRBJ1-4, with 7 bases fitting TRBD1. V trimming: 4 bases; J trimming: 5 bases; junction bases outside the gene matches: 7. The CDR3 loop spans 15 amino acids. Per germline, CDR1 SGHTA and CDR2 FQGNSA.

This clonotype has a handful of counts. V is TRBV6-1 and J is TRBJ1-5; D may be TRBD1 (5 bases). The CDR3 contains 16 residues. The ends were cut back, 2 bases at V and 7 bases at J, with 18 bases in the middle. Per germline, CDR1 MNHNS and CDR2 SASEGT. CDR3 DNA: TGTGCCAGCAGTGAATTAAAAGGGGCCCTCTGGCAGCCCCAGCATTTT. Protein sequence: CASSELKGALWQPQHF.

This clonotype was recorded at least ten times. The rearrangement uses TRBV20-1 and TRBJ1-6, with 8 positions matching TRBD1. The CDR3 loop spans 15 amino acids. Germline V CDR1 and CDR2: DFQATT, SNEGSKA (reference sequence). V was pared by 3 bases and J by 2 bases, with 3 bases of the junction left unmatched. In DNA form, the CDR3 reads TGCAGTGCTAGCGCGACAGGGGCCTATAATTCACCCCTCCACTTT. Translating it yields CSASATGAYNSPLHF.

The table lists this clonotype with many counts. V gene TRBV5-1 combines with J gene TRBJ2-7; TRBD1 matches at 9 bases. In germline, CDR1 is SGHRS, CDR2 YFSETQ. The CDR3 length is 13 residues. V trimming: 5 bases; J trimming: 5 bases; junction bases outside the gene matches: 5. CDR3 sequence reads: CASSQGTGNEQYF. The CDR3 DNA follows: TGCGCCAGCAGTCAGGGGACAGGGAACGAGCAGTACTTC.